Sequencing of this TCR beta chain was carried out in a study of vaccination effects on CD4 cells after COVID-19. Following 10 days of culture, CD4+ T cells were isolated. It was on days 3 and 7 that half the medium was replaced with IL-2 medium. Study-level results: Marked clonal contraction of infection- and vaccine-induced clones was seen late after vaccination.

CDR3 size: 13 residues. Germline values: CDR1 SNHLY, CDR2 FYNNEI. The ends lost 7 bases at V and 5 bases at J; junction bases unmatched: 4. A note on this clone: The antigen remains undetermined.

This table comes from immunoSEQ multiplex PCR, and its TCRdb copy is limited to in-frame clones, with some not included. The sample has 45,000 to 60,000 clones, about three quarters seen once; the top ten hold about 10%. Sample: CD4+ T cells from PBMCs cultured without peptide, taken before COVID-19 vaccination. This chain connects TRBV2 to TRBJ1-1, with 10 positions matching TRBD1. The receptor's source is a human donor who had a prior SARS-CoV-2 infection. The CDR3: CASIRDRGTEAFF. For the CDR3, the DNA is TGTGCCAGCATAAGGGACAGGGGTACTGAAGCTTTCTTT. The full variable domain, completed using reference TRBV2 and TRBJ1-1, is EPEVTQTPSHQVTQMGQEVILRCVPISNHLYFYWYRQILGQKVEFLVSFYNNEISEKSEIFDDQFSVERPDGSNFTLKIRSTKLEDSAMYFCASIRDRGTEAFFGQGTRLTVV.